The 21 T cell receptor beta chains in this list originate from one sample, sequenced in a study of OX40 agonist ivuxolimab in advanced cancers. Sequencing was performed with immunoSEQ multiplex PCR; in TCRdb, only in-frame clones are kept and a portion is missing. The table records around 70,000 clones, around four fifths of them present only once. Sequencing used CD4+ or CD8+ T cells sorted from blood, obtained in a trial of the OX40 agonist ivuxolimab. These receptors all come from an adult with an advanced solid tumor such as melanoma, head and neck, liver or kidney cancer.

This clone was seen only a few times. V gene TRBV7-9 combines with J gene TRBJ2-3; 7 positions match TRBD1. CDR3 length: 16 amino acids. Trimming removed 3 bases from V and 1 base from J; junction bases left unmatched: 7. Germline CDR1 SEHNR, CDR2 FQNEAQ (reference sequence). CDR3 residues: CASSLGQHLGTDTQYF. The CDR3 DNA reads as TGTGCCAGCAGCTTGGGACAGCATCTGGGCACAGATACGCAGTATTTT.

The chain employs TRBV5-1 and TRBJ1-6; D not certain. V lost 0 bases to trimming and J lost 9 bases, with 16 bases between them. CDR3 length equals 16 residues. Germline CDR1 reads SGHRS; CDR2 reads YFSETQ. This CDR3 is CASSLEAQSLGSPLHF. DNA of the CDR3: TGCGCCAGCAGCTTGGAAGCACAGAGCCTCGGTTCACCCCTCCACTTT.

The chain has TRBV7-8 and TRBJ1-3; 7 bases are a match to TRBD1. From germline, CDR1 is SGHVS and CDR2 FQNEAQ. V dropped 3 bases and J dropped 4; count of bases not matched to a gene: 3. This CDR3 contains 14 residues. Here the CDR3 DNA reads TGTGCCAGCAGCTTTCAGGGGGGCGGAAACACCATATATTTT. As protein: CASSFQGGGNTIYF.

This chain connects TRBV28 to TRBJ1-2, with D possibly matching TRBD1 (6 bases). The CDR3 extends over 13 amino acids. The V gene's germline CDR1 is MDHEN and CDR2 SYDVKM. With 6 bases removed from V and 7 bases from J, the gap between germline ends came to 15 bases. CDR3: CASRSTGSGGYTF. CDR3 nucleotides: TGTGCCAGCAGGTCGACAGGATCAGGTGGCTACACCTTC.

In this sample, this clone turned up a few times. The genes are TRBV4-1 and TRBJ2-2, with D uncertain. V gave up 1 base and J gave up 5 bases, with 8 bases separating them. Germline loops: CDR1 MGHRA, CDR2 YSYEKL. The CDR3 is made up of 14 amino acids. The CDR3 protein is CASSQAVRTGELFF. The CDR3 nucleotides read TGCGCCAGCAGCCAAGCGGTGAGAACCGGGGAGCTGTTTTTT.

This sequence joins TRBV30 and TRBJ1-4; no reliable D call. V shed 5 bases and J shed 7 bases, with 11 bases lying between them. Germline lookup yields CDR1 GTSNPN and CDR2 SVGIG (reference sequence). The CDR3 is 12 amino acids. The CDR3, as DNA: TGTGCCTGGTCGAAAGGCGGTGAAAAACTGTTTTTT. Protein product: CAWSKGGEKLFF.

The gene calls are TRBV5-4 and TRBJ2-7; unclear D gene. V was shortened by 5 bases and J by 3 bases, with 18 bases between the two germline ends. Germline CDR1 SGHNT, CDR2 YYREEE (reference sequence). This CDR3 has 15 residues. Here the CDR3 reads CASRPSWSFYYEQYF. In DNA form, the CDR3 reads TGTGCCAGCAGACCCAGTTGGAGTTTCTACTACGAGCAGTACTTC.

The chain uses TRBV7-9 and TRBJ1-5, with 8 bases identical to TRBD1. Germline V lookup: CDR1 SEHNR, CDR2 FQNEAQ (reference sequence). The ends lost 4 bases at V and 2 bases at J; junction bases unmatched: 7. The CDR3 contains 16 residues. Here the CDR3 DNA reads TGTGCCAGCAGCTCGGACAGGGAAAAAGGCAATCAGCCCCAGCATTTT. Protein sequence: CASSSDREKGNQPQHF.

This chain joins TRBV28 and TRBJ2-7, with D perhaps given as TRBD1 or TRBD2 (5 bases each). Looked up from germline, CDR1 is MDHEN and CDR2 is SYDVKM. V shed 9 bases and J shed 2 bases, with 17 bases lying between them. The CDR3 contains 14 residues. The CDR3 reads CARNPGTTAYEQYF. The CDR3 DNA reads as TGTGCCAGAAACCCCGGGACGACTGCCTACGAGCAGTACTTC.

The J gene is TRBJ2-1, the V gene TRBV30; 13 bases match TRBD2. V dropped 0 bases and J dropped 6; count of bases not matched to a gene: 2. Germline CDR1 GTSNPN, CDR2 SVGIG (reference sequence). The CDR3 contains 15 residues. The CDR3 sequence: CAWSVGLAGVNEQFF. The CDR3 DNA reads TGTGCCTGGAGTGTAGGACTAGCGGGAGTCAATGAGCAGTTCTTC.

The V gene is TRBV10-2, the J gene TRBJ2-5; 10 nucleotides line up with TRBD2. The J call may be wrong; the DNA end is better matched by TRBJ2-7. The germline gives CDR1 WSHSY, CDR2 SAAADI. The CDR3 totals 16 residues. The CDR3 nucleotides are TGCGCCAGCAGGGAGCGAAGCGGGAGGGCCGCCGACGAGCAGTACTTC. This gives the protein CASRERSGRAADEQYF.

This rearrangement joins TRBV10-3 to TRBJ1-2; possibly TRBD1 for D (6 bases). The CDR3 runs to 13 residues. Looked up from germline, CDR1 is ENHRY and CDR2 is SYGVKD. Trimming left V 3 bases short and J 3 bases short, with 8 bases between. The CDR3 bases are TGTGCCATCAGTGAAGGGGGAGACTATGGCTACACCTTC. As protein: CAISEGGDYGYTF.

The chain carries TRBV27 and TRBJ2-3, with D possibly being TRBD2 (7 bases). The CDR3 loop spans 16 amino acids. V was shortened by 5 bases and J by 7 bases, with 22 bases between the two germline ends. Germline CDR1 is MNHEY and CDR2 is SMNVEV (reference sequence). The CDR3 here is CASSPQGIGGRNTQYF. The CDR3, as DNA: TGTGCCAGCAGTCCCCAGGGGATCGGGGGGAGGAATACGCAGTATTTT.

J is TRBJ2-7 and V is TRBV7-3, with D perhaps matching TRBD1 (6 bases). Trimming cost V 4 bases and J 2 bases, with 9 bases left between them. Germline loops: CDR1 SGHTA, CDR2 FQGTGA. This CDR3 region has 13 residues. The CDR3 sequence is CASSSGTPYEQYF. The CDR3 DNA is TGTGCCAGCAGCTCCGGGACACCCTACGAGCAGTACTTC.

This clone was counted once. This chain joins TRBV30 and TRBJ2-7; 7 bases align to TRBD1. The CDR3 runs 14 residues. Germline CDR1 GTSNPN, CDR2 SVGIG (reference sequence). V trimming: 5 bases; J trimming: 7 bases; junction bases outside the gene matches: 14. CDR3 coding DNA: TGTGCCTGGGATTCGGGACAGAGGTCTCGGGAGCAGTACTTC. The encoded protein is CAWDSGQRSREQYF. Based on the CDR3 plus reference TRBV30 and TRBJ2-7, the full variable domain is SQTIHQWPATLVQPVGSPLSLECTVEGTSNPNLYWYRQAAGRGLQLLFYSVGIGQISSEVPQNLSASRPQDRQFILSSKKLLLSDSGFYLCAWDSGQRSREQYFGPGTRLTVT.

The V gene is TRBV18, the J gene TRBJ1-4, with 11 bases aligning to TRBD1. CDR1 KGHSH and CDR2 LQKENI come from the germline V gene. The ends lost 5 bases at V and 4 bases at J; junction bases unmatched: 6. CDR3 length: 16 amino acids. CDR3 coding DNA: TGTGCCAGCTCAATTGGACAGGGGGCTTTTAATGAAAAACTGTTTTTT. Its translation is CASSIGQGAFNEKLFF.

The count of this clone is one. CDR3 protein: CASSLDRDNHQPQHF. DNA of the CDR3: TGTGCCAGCAGCTTAGACCGGGACAATCATCAGCCCCAGCATTTT. V usage is TRBV11-1 and J usage is TRBJ1-5; tentative D call: TRBD1 (6 bases). V gave up 1 base and J gave up 5 bases, with 12 bases separating them. Germline loops: CDR1 SGHAT, CDR2 FQDESV (reference sequence). The CDR3 contains 15 residues.

This rearrangement joins TRBV20-1 to TRBJ2-5; the D is unclear. The V and J ends lost 7 bases and 5 bases respectively, with 8 bases between them. The CDR3 has 10 amino acids. CDR1 is DFQATT and CDR2 is SNEGSKA in the germline V gene (reference sequence). This CDR3 reads CSVLEETQYF. DNA of the CDR3: TGCAGTGTCCTCGAGGAGACCCAGTACTTC.

The chain recombines TRBV15 with TRBJ2-1; 8 bases map to TRBD2. Germline-derived CDR1 and CDR2 are LNHNV and YYDKDF (reference sequence). This CDR3 is 16 amino acids long. V lost 3 bases to trimming and J lost 6 bases; unmatched junction nucleotides: 10. The CDR3 bases are TGTGCCACCAGCAGGGTTATAGCGGGACCTCGCAATGAGCAGTTCTTC. Protein: CATSRVIAGPRNEQFF.

The chain is built from TRBV7-3 and TRBJ2-7; TRBD1 aligns across 8 bases. Per germline, CDR1 SGHTA and CDR2 FQGTGA. The CDR3 runs 16 residues. Unmatched junction bases numbered 13, after V lost 4 bases and J lost 5 bases. CDR3 loop: CASSSFSRDRRNEQYF. Written as DNA, the CDR3 is TGTGCCAGCAGCTCTTTCTCCCGGGACAGGAGGAACGAGCAGTACTTC.

This clone was seen a single time. The gene calls are TRBV28 and TRBJ1-5; TRBD1 agrees at 7 bases. The CDR3 is 15 residues long. V was pared by 10 bases and J by 5 bases, with 14 bases of the junction left unmatched. CDR1 MDHEN and CDR2 SYDVKM come from the germline V gene. The DNA of the CDR3 is TGTGCCATCCGACAGGCAGGGGGTAGGTATCAGCCCCAGCATTTT. Protein product: CAIRQAGGRYQPQHF.